What follows describes a single TCR beta chain. Its binding antigen is unknown. Nothing much larger sits one base from this clone, and base qualities are not available. Preparation of the library involved 5' RACE. The listed sequencing device is Illumina HiSeq 2500. A second PCR of about 6 to 11 cycles was performed with a sample-barcoded 5' primer and a J-beta primer mix. A template-switch 5' adaptor carrying 12 random nucleotides introduced a unique molecular identifier onto each TCR beta cDNA molecule. Each sample yielded at least 3 million CDR3-containing paired-end reads. First-strand cDNA was synthesized from all RNA with the Mint cDNA synthesis kit, primed by a TRBC-specific oligonucleotide. Following uracil-DNA glycosylase treatment, a first 18-cycle PCR with universal primers M1SS and BC2_uni_R was performed on all cDNA. The authors' analysis ran thus. Normalization of each sample was performed by random selection of 1 million high-quality reads, each carrying a distinct molecular identifier. Reads with shared molecular identifiers were discarded instead of being binned into consensus sequences. MiTCR, set to a Q25 quality threshold and the strictest error-elimination algorithm, was used for CDR3 identification, clonotype clustering and error correction. Lower-bound total TCR beta diversity was estimated with a nonparametric unseen species model using Euler transformation. Using fastp trimming at Q25 and MiXCR clonotype assembly, TCRdb reanalyzed the public sequencing data and kept in-frame beta chains. CDR3 protein sequences are deduplicated, and each keeps its most common genes and DNA. It is TCRdb's table, rather than the study itself, that gives the V and J calls and clone size. This sample gives hundreds of thousands of distinct CDR3 sequences in total; around three fifths of them show up just once. The top ten clones comprise roughly 25% of the sample.

The source of the sample is a study of blood T cells in healthy people across ages (dated by TCRdb to 2014 to 2015). With regard to the full study: In model experiments, roughly one uniquely barcoded TCR beta cDNA molecule per two T cells was captured by template switching. The study measured age-related changes in TCR beta repertoire diversity using deep sequencing normalized with unique cDNA molecular identifiers. The donors were divided into four age groups: young (average around 15 years), middle-aged (about 40), aged (approximately 64) and long-lived (82). To avoid experimental bias, donors of different ages were spread randomly across the sequencing lanes. For two donors (one aged 18 to 30 and one aged 80 or older), the study analyzed two additional independent replicas of 1 million unique cDNA reads from the same blood draw. The research as a whole found: Donor CMV infection status was unknown, potentially confounding age-related changes in expanded clonotypes. Estimates of total diversity based on one million sequenced T cells were considered lower bounds and underestimates. Observed TCR beta diversity correlated strongly with the percentage of naive T cells measured by flow cytometry. Bulk unsorted PBMC profiling prevented conclusive comparison of naive and antigen-experienced compartments. Compared with the aged group, the long-lived group had more naive CD4+ T cells, fewer expanded clones and increased TCR diversity, a pattern suggesting age selection. As age increased, observed TCR beta diversity per million T cells dropped in a roughly linear way, and a significant reduction was already evident by age roughly 36.

The roughly 39 donors, aged about 6 to 95 years, were systemically healthy Caucasian individuals from Russia. Around 9.7 milliliters of peripheral blood were collected from each donor into EDTA-treated Vacutainer tubes. Ficoll-Paque density-gradient centrifugation was used to isolate PBMCs, with at least 7 million per sample. Total RNA was extracted from PBMCs with Trizol reagent, with at least 6 micrograms obtained per sample. For every donor, an aliquot of PBMCs went through flow cytometry to measure the percentages of naive CD45RAhigh/CD27high T cells. Between the V and J ends, shortened by 1 base and 11 bases respectively, the junction contains 17 bases. CDR1 and CDR2, per the germline V gene (reference sequence), are LGHDT and YNNKEL. The CDR3 spans 14 residues, from the cysteine through the phenylalanine. Kept here is only the CDR3 DNA, which spans 42 bases and is read in frame from base 1.

This sequence originates from a man in his forties in good health. Input material: blood. The rearranged segments are TRBV3-1 and TRBJ1-1; D gene: possibly TRBD1, on 5 matching bases. The encoded CDR3 is CASSQGGTGRVAFF. The bases read TGTGCCAGCAGCCAAGGAGGTACAGGCCGTGTGGCTTTCTTT.